What follows are 15 T cell receptor beta chains derived from one specimen sequenced in a study of cytomegalovirus exposure and HLA in healthy donors. Researchers ran the PCR with 60 Vbeta and 13 Jbeta primers. The assay was immunoSEQ multiplex PCR, and TCRdb's table has in-frame clones only and misses some. There are 65,000 to 90,000 clones in the sample, with 2% to 3% held by the top ten. The sequencing input was PBMCs. The receptor source for this set is a female donor in good health and CMV-seropositive.

V is TRBV4-2 and J is TRBJ1-3, with 8 bases that match TRBD1. J was trimmed by 3 bases and V by 4 bases; bases with no gene match: 8. The length of the CDR3 is 16 residues. Germline values: CDR1 LGHNA, CDR2 YNFKEQ. The chain's CDR3 is CASSRDGQGGGNTIYF. The CDR3 DNA reads TGTGCCAGCAGCCGAGATGGACAGGGAGGTGGAAACACCATATATTTT.

The chain uses TRBV2 and TRBJ2-7, with D possibly being TRBD1 (5 bases). Germline CDR1 is SNHLY and CDR2 is FYNNEI. V was shortened by 3 bases and J by 1 base, with 10 bases between the two germline ends. The CDR3 sequence is 14 residues long. The CDR3 nucleotides are TGTGCCAGCAGTGAGCCGGCAGGGTCCTACGAGCAGTACTTC. Its translation is CASSEPAGSYEQYF.

The genes are TRBV4-3 and TRBJ2-3; D may be TRBD2 (5 bases). Germline V gives CDR1 LGHNA, CDR2 YSLEER. The CDR3 totals 13 residues. V lost 1 base and J lost 6, with 8 bases in between. The CDR3 loop is CASSQVRGDTQYF. For the CDR3, the DNA is TGCGCCAGCAGCCAAGTGCGCGGGGATACGCAGTATTTT.

This chain connects TRBV10-3 to TRBJ1-2; D may be TRBD1 (6 bases). The CDR3 is 12 residues long. Trimming stripped 5 bases from V and 8 bases from J, with 12 bases between. From germline, CDR1 is ENHRY and CDR2 SYGVKD. CDR3 residues: CAISIQGHGYTF. The CDR3 DNA sequence: TGTGCCATCAGTATTCAGGGGCACGGCTACACCTTC.

The J gene is TRBJ2-5, the V gene TRBV7-9; perhaps TRBD1 as D (6 bases). V lost 1 base to trimming and J lost 5 bases, with 11 bases between them. This CDR3 comprises 14 residues. The V gene's germline CDR1 is SEHNR and CDR2 FQNEAQ (reference sequence). CDR3 DNA sequence: TGTGCCAGCAGCTTAGTGGGGGCCCAGGAGACCCAGTACTTC. Its translation is CASSLVGAQETQYF.

This sequence joins TRBV6-5 and TRBJ2-2, with 9 bases matching TRBD1. Per germline, CDR1 MNHEY and CDR2 SVGAGI. V was clipped by 6 bases and J by 7 bases; unmatched bases: 6. The CDR3 covers 14 residues. The chain's CDR3 is CASRPQGAGGELFF. The CDR3 bases are TGTGCCAGCAGACCACAGGGGGCCGGCGGGGAGCTGTTTTTT.

V and J are TRBV6-5 and TRBJ2-3; 9 bases map to TRBD2. This CDR3 has 16 residues. Trimming cost V 4 bases and J 4 bases; bases outside gene matches: 9. Germline CDR1 MNHEY, CDR2 SVGAGI. The CDR3 sequence is CASSFSRTSEPDTQYF. The CDR3 DNA reads as TGTGCCAGCAGTTTCTCAAGGACTAGCGAGCCAGATACGCAGTATTTT.

The J gene is TRBJ1-1, the V gene TRBV7-3; 8 bases match TRBD1. CDR3 length equals 14 residues. Germline CDR1 reads SGHTA; CDR2 reads FQGTGA. V lost 3 bases, J lost 7 bases, and 7 bases stayed unmatched. The CDR3 DNA reads TGTGCCAGCAGCTTGAAAGGGACAGGCAATGAAGCTTTCTTT. It encodes CASSLKGTGNEAFF.

The gene calls are TRBV10-1 and TRBJ2-2, with D perhaps matching TRBD1 (6 bases). The CDR3 consists of 16 residues. The V and J ends lost 2 bases and 4 bases respectively, with 14 bases between them. The germline V gene has CDR1 WNHNN and CDR2 SYGVQD (reference sequence). The CDR3 reads CASSEGDTLGTGELFF. The CDR3 DNA follows: TGCGCCAGCAGTGAGGGGGACACCCTGGGCACCGGGGAGCTGTTTTTT.

This CDR3 reads CASSIVGQGKNEQYF. DNA for the CDR3: TGTGCCAGTAGTATAGTCGGACAGGGGAAAAACGAGCAGTACTTC. This sequence joins TRBV19 and TRBJ2-7, with 9 bases that match TRBD1. V shed 1 base and J 5 bases; nucleotides not matched to a gene: 6. This CDR3 is built from 15 residues. Germline assignment: CDR1 LNHDA and CDR2 SQIVND (reference sequence).

The V and J genes are TRBV6-5 and TRBJ1-2; TRBD1 aligns across 11 bases. The CDR3 runs 14 residues. V trimming: 4 bases; J trimming: 7 bases; junction bases outside the gene matches: 5. Germline V gives CDR1 MNHEY, CDR2 SVGAGI. The CDR3 loop reads CASSSGQGVRGYTF. The CDR3 DNA sequence: TGTGCCAGCAGTTCGGGACAGGGGGTTCGTGGCTACACCTTC.

The rearrangement uses TRBV6-4 and TRBJ1-1, with 8 bases that match TRBD1. The CDR3 sequence is 13 residues long. The V gene's germline CDR1 is MRHNA and CDR2 SNTAGT. The V and J ends lost 5 bases and 4 bases, in that order; junction bases with no gene match: 3. This CDR3 reads CASSQGASTEAFF. In DNA, the CDR3 is TGTGCCAGCAGTCAGGGGGCGAGCACTGAAGCTTTCTTT.

The chain employs TRBV5-1 and TRBJ1-2; 7 nucleotides align to TRBD1. The CDR3 covers 13 residues. The V gene end was trimmed by 3 bases and the J gene end by 3 bases; junction bases not matched to a gene: 2. CDR1 is SGHRS, CDR2 YFSETQ, per germline. The DNA of the CDR3 is TGCGCCAGCAGCTCTCAGGGGGACTATGGCTACACCTTC. It encodes CASSSQGDYGYTF.

In DNA form, the CDR3 reads TGTGCCAGCAGTCAAGGGGGGACTAGGGGAGAGACCCAGTACTTC. The encoded protein is CASSQGGTRGETQYF. The chain uses TRBV6-1 and TRBJ2-5; 8 nucleotides agree with TRBD2. The CDR3 length is 15 residues. Germline trimming cut 5 bases from V and 4 bases from J; bases unmatched to any gene: 9. Germline loops: CDR1 MNHNS, CDR2 SASEGT.

The CDR3 DNA follows: TGTGCCGCATCAGGGGGGAACTACAATGAGCAGTTCTTC. Translation: CAASGGNYNEQFF. This chain connects TRBV6-6 to TRBJ2-1; possible D gene TRBD1, 7 bases. This CDR3 comprises 13 residues. With 11 bases removed from V and 3 bases from J, the gap between germline ends came to 14 bases. Germline V gene data show CDR1 as MNHNY and CDR2 as SVGAGI (reference sequence).